The next 2 T cell receptor beta chains were all read from a single sample in a study of blood T cell repertoires in COVID-19. The protocol was immunoSEQ multiplex PCR, while the TCRdb copy is restricted to in-frame clones and leaves out a portion. The data show 45,000 to 60,000 clones, 75% to 90% seen once. Sequencing was done on a sample of peripheral blood. The receptors were gathered from a woman aged 60-70 years with acute or convalescent COVID-19.

This clone was counted only a few times. The chain is built from TRBV2 and TRBJ1-6; TRBD1 is a possible D gene (6 bases). CDR1 and CDR2 (germline): SNHLY, FYNNEI. Trimming stripped 8 bases from V and 6 bases from J, with 14 bases between. The length of the CDR3 is 14 residues. The CDR3 reads CASAWGQTNSPLHF. The CDR3 DNA is TGTGCCAGCGCGTGGGGACAAACTAATTCACCCCTCCACTTT.

The chain is built from TRBV5-1 and TRBJ2-1; 9 bases match TRBD1. The CDR3 consists of 17 residues. The germline gives CDR1 SGHRS, CDR2 YFSETQ. J lost 4 bases, V lost 1 base, and 9 bases had no gene match. The CDR3 DNA reads as TGCGCCAGCAGCTTGTCTTACCAGGGACAGGGTTACAATGAGCAGTTCTTC. Protein sequence: CASSLSYQGQGYNEQFF.